This record concerns one TCR beta chain sequence. Its antigen is unidentified. Trimming took 5 bases from V and 4 from J, leaving 11 bases between them. The CDR3 totals 13 residues. Germline V lookup: CDR1 LGHNT, CDR2 FRNRAP. This specimen belongs to a study of blood T cells in healthy people across ages. Findings of the study overall: The fall in TCR beta diversity per million T cells was roughly linear with age. Investigators viewed diversity estimates from one million T cells as underestimates, the study reported.

A second PCR of 7 to 11 cycles used a sample-barcoded 5' primer and a J-beta primer mix. Template switching added a 12-random-nucleotide identifier to every cDNA molecule. TCRdb reprocessed the 5' RACE reads with MiXCR, giving one entry per CDR3 protein. The repertoire holds some 1,800,000 distinct CDR3 sequences, with about two fifths as singletons. This clonotype originated in a human donor in good health. Input material: blood. The chain carries TRBV12-5 and TRBJ2-5; D might be TRBD1 (6 bases). CDR3 sequence reads: CASGTGIRETQYF. As DNA, the CDR3 is TGTGCTAGTGGTACAGGGATCAGAGAGACCCAGTACTTC.